These 14 T cell receptor beta chains came from one sample sequenced in a study of blood T cell repertoires in COVID-19 (dated by TCRdb to 2018 to 2021). Library preparation was by the immunoSEQ multiplex PCR assay. TCRdb took this table from immuneACCESS and kept in-frame rearrangements with V and J called. Such tables lack part of the clones; where checked against another copy, unresolved V genes explain under half of the gap, and the rest is unexplained. Here the sample has around 150,000 clones; 75% to 80% occur a single time. Clones ranked in the top ten supply around 2.9% of the sample. Material: PBMCs or T cells enriched from blood (not recorded which). Receptor source: a woman aged 45-60 years who had recovered from COVID-19.

This chain connects TRBV10-3 to TRBJ1-2; 7 positions match TRBD1. CDR1 and CDR2 from the germline V gene are ENHRY and SYGVKD. CDR3 length equals 13 residues. V shed 3 bases, J shed 2 bases, and the junction held 0 bases outside the gene matches. DNA of the CDR3: TGTGCCATCAGTGAACAGGGGAACTATGGCTACACCTTC. Protein product: CAISEQGNYGYTF.

Here the CDR3 DNA reads TGTGCCAGCAGCATGTATGGAGGCGAGCAGTACTTC. This codes for CASSMYGGEQYF. J is TRBJ2-7 and V is TRBV7-2; D perhaps matches TRBD2 (5 bases). The CDR3 sequence is 12 residues long. The V and J ends lost 5 bases and 6 bases respectively, with 11 bases between them. Per germline, CDR1 SGHTA and CDR2 FQGNSA. The entire variable domain, with the rest obtained from reference TRBV7-2 and TRBJ2-7, is as follows: GAGVSQSPSNKVTEKGKDVELRCDPISGHTALYWYRQSLGQGLEFLIYFQGNSAPDKSGLPSDRFSAERTGGSVSTLTIQRTQQEDSAVYLCASSMYGGEQYFGPGTRLTVT.

As to this clone: A much larger clone lies one base from this, so it may be a read error. This rearrangement joins TRBV2 to TRBJ1-6; the D is unclear. The germline gives CDR1 SNHLY, CDR2 FYNNEI. CDR3 length equals 15 residues. V was trimmed by 6 bases and J by 0 bases, leaving 9 bases between them. The CDR3 DNA reads TGTGCCAGCAGGTTAGAGAGCTCCTATAATTCACCCCTCCACTTT. This translates into CASRLESSYNSPLHF. Drawing the rest from reference TRBV2 and TRBJ1-6, the complete variable domain is EPEVTQTPSHQVTQMGQEVILRCVPISNHLYFYWYRQILGQKVEFLVSFYNNEISEKSEIFDDQFSVERPDGSNFTLKIRSTKLEDSAMYFCASRLESSYNSPLHFGNGTRLTVT.

This clone has only a few counts. CDR3 bases: TGCGCCAGCAGCTTTCAAATTAGCGGGAACTCGGAAGAGCAGTTCTTC. Its translation is CASSFQISGNSEEQFF. The V gene is TRBV5-1, the J gene TRBJ2-1; the match to TRBD2 covers 8 bases. Germline loops: CDR1 SGHRS, CDR2 YFSETQ. The CDR3 extends over 16 amino acids. V was pared by 2 bases and J by 10 bases, with 14 bases of the junction left unmatched.

J is TRBJ1-3 and V is TRBV6-5; D gene ambiguous. This CDR3 comprises 13 residues. Germline V gene lookup returns CDR1 MNHEY and CDR2 SVGAGI. The V end lost 10 bases, the J end lost 2 bases, and 12 bases lay between the germline ends. As DNA, the CDR3 is TGTGCCACCGGGGAGTCGCCTGGAAACACCATATATTTT. Its translation is CATGESPGNTIYF.

The CDR3 here is CAWSVRQGNSPLHF. CDR3 coding DNA: TGTGCCTGGAGTGTACGGCAGGGAAATTCACCCCTCCACTTT. V and J are TRBV30 and TRBJ1-6; perhaps TRBD1 as D (5 bases). From germline, CDR1 is GTSNPN and CDR2 SVGIG (reference sequence). V lost 0 bases and J 7 bases, leaving 10 bases between the germline ends. This CDR3 comprises 14 residues.

The V and J genes are TRBV6-1 and TRBJ2-5; TRBD2 might be the D (5 bases). Trimming removed 1 base at V and 1 base at J, with 10 bases between. This CDR3 has 15 amino acids. Germline values: CDR1 MNHNS, CDR2 SASEGT. The CDR3 coding sequence is TGTGCCAGCAGTGAAGTGGAGCGGTTCCAAGAGACCCAGTACTTC. It translates to CASSEVERFQETQYF.

V gene TRBV18 combines with J gene TRBJ1-1; tentative D call: TRBD1 (5 bases). Germline lookup yields CDR1 KGHSH and CDR2 LQKENI. This CDR3 region has 13 residues. Trimming removed 5 bases from V and 1 base from J, with 8 bases in between. In nucleotides, the CDR3 is TGTGCCAGCTCAAAGGACACGAACACTGAAGCTTTCTTT. This codes for CASSKDTNTEAFF.

V and J are TRBV24-1 and TRBJ2-1, with TRBD2 identical over 8 bases. This CDR3 contains 16 residues. J gave up 0 bases and V 9 bases, and 9 bases lay outside the gene matches. Looked up from germline, CDR1 is KGHDR and CDR2 is SFDVKD. CDR3 bases: TGTGCCACCGCCCAACGGACTAGCTCCTCCTACAATGAGCAGTTCTTC. Translation gives CATAQRTSSSYNEQFF.

The chain combines TRBV12-5 with TRBJ1-1; D is possibly TRBD1 (6 bases). The CDR3 has 14 residues. The germline V gene has CDR1 LGHNT and CDR2 FRNRAP. The ends were cut back, 5 bases at V and 1 base at J, with 11 bases in the middle. CDR3 sequence reads: CASGRNRANTEAFF. The CDR3, as DNA: TGTGCTAGTGGTCGGAACAGGGCGAACACTGAAGCTTTCTTT. Together with reference TRBV12-5 and TRBJ1-1, the CDR3 gives the full variable domain: DARVTQTPRHKVTEMGQEVTMRCQPILGHNTVFWYRQTMMQGLELLAYFRNRAPLDDSGMPKDRFSAEMPDATLATLKIQPSEPRDSAVYFCASGRNRANTEAFFGQGTRLTVV.

V is TRBV19 and J is TRBJ1-4; D remains ambiguous. CDR1 is LNHDA, CDR2 SQIVND, per germline (reference sequence). The CDR3 is made up of 17 amino acids. V gave up 5 bases and J gave up 0 bases, with 16 bases separating them. For the CDR3, the DNA is TGTGCCAGTAGTCCTCTTCAGAATCCCTCAACTAATGAAAAACTGTTTTTT. Protein: CASSPLQNPSTNEKLFF. Filled out from reference TRBV19 and TRBJ1-4, the complete variable domain reads DGGITQSPKYLFRKEGQNVTLSCEQNLNHDAMYWYRQDPGQGLRLIYYSQIVNDFQKGDIAEGYSVSREKKESFPLTVTSAQKNPTAFYLCASSPLQNPSTNEKLFFGSGTQLSVL.

The J gene is TRBJ1-5, the V gene TRBV10-1; tentatively, D is TRBD1 (6 bases). The CDR3 loop spans 15 amino acids. V dropped 6 bases and J dropped 7 bases, with 19 bases sitting between them. Germline CDR1 reads WNHNN; CDR2 reads SYGVQD (reference sequence). The CDR3 sequence is CASSPRGEGQQPQHF. CDR3 in DNA: TGCGCCAGCAGCCCCAGGGGAGAGGGCCAACAGCCCCAGCATTTT.

The rearrangement links TRBV5-4 to TRBJ1-6, with D uncertain. CDR3 length: 13 residues. V was shortened by 4 bases and J by 10 bases, with 12 bases between the two germline ends. Germline V gene sequence: CDR1 SGHNT, CDR2 YYREEE (reference sequence). The CDR3 DNA follows: TGTGCCAGCAGCCAATGGACTGGCTCACCCCTCCACTTT. Protein: CASSQWTGSPLHF.

This clone was seen a few times. This chain links TRBV5-1 with TRBJ1-2; D remains unclear. The V and J ends lost 0 bases and 0 bases respectively, with 9 bases between them. CDR1 is SGHRS, CDR2 YFSETQ, per germline. The CDR3 length is 15 residues. CDR3 in amino acids: CASSLVDGTNYGYTF. Here the CDR3 DNA reads TGCGCCAGCAGCTTGGTTGACGGGACTAACTATGGCTACACCTTC.